These T cell receptor beta chains were read from a single sample in a study of cytomegalovirus exposure and HLA in healthy donors. Assay: immunoSEQ multiplex PCR; the TCRdb copy retains only in-frame clones and omits some. The data contain some 240,000 clones, 85% to 95% of them seen just once; the ten biggest clones take up 1.7%. The specimen sequenced was PBMCs. The receptors shown here come from a girl aged 2-10 years in good health and CMV-seronegative. Each CDR3 is given with its conserved first and last residue. The order of the fields is J gene, V gene, D gene, clone size, CDR3 DNA, CDR3 protein. D genes are given only for firm matches. Rows give clone size only sometimes, using once, few, many, or a class for an expanded clone.

j_call: TRBJ2-7; v_call: TRBV5-5; d_call: TRBD1; clone_size: .; cdr3_nt: TGTGCCAGCAGCCTCCCGGGACAGGGTGTCGACGAGCAGTACTTC; cdr3_aa: CASSLPGQGVDEQYF
j_call: TRBJ2-7; v_call: TRBV19; d_call: .; clone_size: .; cdr3_nt: TGTGCCAGTAGTATCGGAGGGAATTCCTACGAGCAGTACTTC; cdr3_aa: CASSIGGNSYEQYF
j_call: TRBJ2-1; v_call: TRBV7-8; d_call: TRBD2; clone_size: .; cdr3_nt: TGTGCCAGCAGCCCATCGTTTGAAAGACTAGCGGGGGAGCAGTTCTTC; cdr3_aa: CASSPSFERLAGEQFF
j_call: TRBJ1-5; v_call: TRBV2; d_call: TRBD1; clone_size: .; cdr3_nt: TGTGCCAGCAGCACGGGACAGGGGAGTCAGCCCCAGCATTTT; cdr3_aa: CASSTGQGSQPQHF
j_call: TRBJ2-3; v_call: TRBV28; d_call: TRBD2; clone_size: .; cdr3_nt: TGTGCCAGCGGGGGACTAGCGGGGGGGCCCACAGATACGCAGTATTTT; cdr3_aa: CASGGLAGGPTDTQYF
j_call: TRBJ1-1; v_call: TRBV29-1; d_call: .; clone_size: .; cdr3_nt: TGCAGCGTCCAACAGGGGAACACTGAAGCTTTCTTT; cdr3_aa: CSVQQGNTEAFF
j_call: TRBJ1-2; v_call: TRBV6-5; d_call: TRBD1; clone_size: .; cdr3_nt: TGTGCCAGCAGCTATAGACCTATACAGGGGAATGGCTACACCTTC; cdr3_aa: CASSYRPIQGNGYTF
j_call: TRBJ1-2; v_call: TRBV7-2; d_call: .; clone_size: .; cdr3_nt: TGTGCCAGCAGCATCGCATGGGCGAACTATGGCTACACCTTC; cdr3_aa: CASSIAWANYGYTF
j_call: TRBJ1-1; v_call: TRBV7-2; d_call: .; clone_size: .; cdr3_nt: TGTGCCAGCAGCTTAGAAGGCGGGACCCGGGGGGCTTTCTTT; cdr3_aa: CASSLEGGTRGAFF
j_call: TRBJ1-1; v_call: TRBV27; d_call: TRBD1; clone_size: .; cdr3_nt: TGTGCCAGCAGTTTAGGGACAGGGGACACTGAAGCTTTCTTT; cdr3_aa: CASSLGTGDTEAFF
j_call: TRBJ2-2; v_call: TRBV4-1; d_call: .; clone_size: .; cdr3_nt: TGCGCCAGCAGCCAGGGCGCGAACACCGGGGAGCTGTTTTTT; cdr3_aa: CASSQGANTGELFF
j_call: TRBJ2-7; v_call: TRBV27; d_call: .; clone_size: .; cdr3_nt: TGTGCCAGCAGCCTACAGGGCACCTACGAGCAGTACTTC; cdr3_aa: CASSLQGTYEQYF
j_call: TRBJ1-2; v_call: TRBV2; d_call: .; clone_size: once; cdr3_nt: TGTGCCAGCACCTCCAGGGAGGCAATTTATGGCTACACCTTC; cdr3_aa: CASTSREAIYGYTF
j_call: TRBJ2-3; v_call: TRBV20-1; d_call: .; clone_size: once; cdr3_nt: TGCAGTGCTAGTCAGGATACGCAGTATTTT; cdr3_aa: CSASQDTQYF
j_call: TRBJ1-1; v_call: TRBV19; d_call: .; clone_size: few; cdr3_nt: TGTGCCAGTAGTCCCCGACAGACTGAAGCTTTCTTT; cdr3_aa: CASSPRQTEAFF
j_call: TRBJ1-1; v_call: TRBV7-9; d_call: TRBD1; clone_size: .; cdr3_nt: TGTGCCAGCAGCTTTAATGACAGGGCCGCGAGGGGGAACACTGAAGCTTTCTTT; cdr3_aa: CASSFNDRAARGNTEAFF
j_call: TRBJ1-1; v_call: TRBV18; d_call: .; clone_size: once; cdr3_nt: TGTGCCAGCTCACCACTCGGGACTGGGTACACTGAAGCTTTCTTT; cdr3_aa: CASSPLGTGYTEAFF
j_call: TRBJ1-3; v_call: TRBV19; d_call: .; clone_size: .; cdr3_nt: TGTGCCAGCTATGGCGGGGGCTCTGGAAACACCATATATTTT; cdr3_aa: CASYGGGSGNTIYF
j_call: TRBJ1-1; v_call: TRBV15; d_call: .; clone_size: .; cdr3_nt: TGTGCCACCAGCACAGGCCTGGGCACTGAAGCTTTCTTT; cdr3_aa: CATSTGLGTEAFF
j_call: TRBJ2-3; v_call: TRBV6-1; d_call: TRBD1; clone_size: .; cdr3_nt: TGTGCCAGCAGTCCGGGACAGGGGACAGATACGCAGTATTTT; cdr3_aa: CASSPGQGTDTQYF
j_call: TRBJ2-2; v_call: TRBV29-1; d_call: .; clone_size: .; cdr3_nt: TGCAGCGTTGTGGTGACGGACAGGAACACCGGGGAGCTGTTTTTT; cdr3_aa: CSVVVTDRNTGELFF
j_call: TRBJ1-5; v_call: TRBV27; d_call: TRBD1; clone_size: .; cdr3_nt: TGTGCCAGCAGTCCCGGACAGGGAAATCAGCCCCAGCATTTT; cdr3_aa: CASSPGQGNQPQHF
j_call: TRBJ1-1; v_call: TRBV11-2; d_call: TRBD1; clone_size: .; cdr3_nt: TGTGCCAGCAGCGGAAAGGGACAGGCAAATCGTGCCGTTGAAGCTTTCTTT; cdr3_aa: CASSGKGQANRAVEAFF
j_call: TRBJ2-7; v_call: TRBV7-9; d_call: .; clone_size: .; cdr3_nt: TGTGCCAGCAGCACCTCGGGTGAAACCCCCCCCTACGAGCAGTACTTC; cdr3_aa: CASSTSGETPPYEQYF
j_call: TRBJ1-3; v_call: TRBV6-1; d_call: TRBD1; clone_size: .; cdr3_nt: TGTGCCAGCGGGACAGACTCTGGAAACACCATATATTTT; cdr3_aa: CASGTDSGNTIYF
j_call: TRBJ2-3; v_call: TRBV6-5; d_call: TRBD2; clone_size: once; cdr3_nt: TGTGCCAATCCCGCGGGACTAAGTTATACGCAGTATTTT; cdr3_aa: CANPAGLSYTQYF